This is a list of T cell receptor beta chains from one sample in a study of blood T cell repertoires in COVID-19. Repertoires were generated with immunoSEQ multiplex PCR, while TCRdb's copy carries only in-frame clones and drops some. The top ten hold about 4.5% of the sample, which has some 120,000 clones, around nine tenths seen once. The specimen was peripheral blood. The receptors stem from a man aged 40-49 years with acute or convalescent COVID-19. The CDR3 runs from the conserved cysteine through the conserved F or W. The D gene is left open where the match is weak. Not all rows give a size; the values are once, few, many and, for expanded clones, a class.

clone_size: NA
j_call: TRBJ1-4
d_call: NA
v_call: TRBV6-6
cdr3_nt: TGTGCCGGGAGGCGCGGGGAGAGTGCAACTAATGAAAAACTGTTTTTT
cdr3_aa: CAGRRGESATNEKLFF

clone_size: NA
j_call: TRBJ2-6
d_call: TRBD1
v_call: TRBV5-6
cdr3_nt: TGTGCCAGCAGCTTGGGGACAGGTGTCTCTGGGGCCAACGTCCTGACTTTC
cdr3_aa: CASSLGTGVSGANVLTF

clone_size: NA
j_call: TRBJ2-3
d_call: TRBD2
v_call: TRBV3-1/TRBV3-2
cdr3_nt: TGTGCCAGCACCCCCCCTAGCGGGAGACCAGATACGCAGTATTTT
cdr3_aa: CASTPPSGRPDTQYF

clone_size: NA
j_call: TRBJ2-2
d_call: NA
v_call: TRBV14
cdr3_nt: TGTGCCAGCAGCCATCGCCGGACCGGGGAGCTGTTTTTT
cdr3_aa: CASSHRRTGELFF

clone_size: NA
j_call: TRBJ1-1
d_call: TRBD1
v_call: TRBV5-1
cdr3_nt: TGCGCCAGCAGCTTTGGGACAGCAAATAAGATGAACACTGAAGCTTTCTTT
cdr3_aa: CASSFGTANKMNTEAFF

clone_size: NA
j_call: TRBJ2-7
d_call: NA
v_call: TRBV24-1
cdr3_nt: TGTGCCACCAGTGATCGAGGAGGAGAATCCTACGAGCAGTACTTC
cdr3_aa: CATSDRGGESYEQYF

clone_size: NA
j_call: TRBJ2-2
d_call: NA
v_call: TRBV11-2
cdr3_nt: TGTGCCAGCAGCTTAGTGTCTTCCGGGGAGCTGTTTTTT
cdr3_aa: CASSLVSSGELFF

clone_size: NA
j_call: TRBJ2-7
d_call: NA
v_call: TRBV20-1
cdr3_nt: TGCAGTGCTAGGTCGTCAGATGAGCAGTACTTC
cdr3_aa: CSARSSDEQYF

clone_size: once
j_call: TRBJ1-2
d_call: NA
v_call: TRBV12-3/TRBV12-4
cdr3_nt: TGTGCCAGCAGTTTAGAAGGGGACTATGGCTACACCTTC
cdr3_aa: CASSLEGDYGYTF

clone_size: NA
j_call: TRBJ1-1
d_call: NA
v_call: TRBV18
cdr3_nt: TGTGCCAGCTCACAAACGGGGGCGGGGGACACTGAAGCTTTCTTT
cdr3_aa: CASSQTGAGDTEAFF

clone_size: NA
j_call: TRBJ1-1
d_call: NA
v_call: TRBV12-5
cdr3_nt: TGTGCTAGTGGTTTGGGGGCCCGGGCCAGGGACACTGAAGCTTTCTTT
cdr3_aa: CASGLGARARDTEAFF

clone_size: NA
j_call: TRBJ2-5
d_call: NA
v_call: TRBV15
cdr3_nt: TGTGCCACCAGCAGAGATCTCGAAGAGACCCAGTACTTC
cdr3_aa: CATSRDLEETQYF

clone_size: NA
j_call: TRBJ2-7
d_call: TRBD2
v_call: TRBV6-1
cdr3_nt: TGTGCCAGCAGTGACACGGGAGGCTGGAGCGAGCAGTACTTC
cdr3_aa: CASSDTGGWSEQYF

clone_size: NA
j_call: TRBJ2-1
d_call: TRBD2
v_call: TRBV5-8
cdr3_nt: TGTGCCAGCAGCGGCTCCGGGGAAGCGGGAGGGTCGAATGAGCAGTTCTTC
cdr3_aa: CASSGSGEAGGSNEQFF

clone_size: few
j_call: TRBJ1-3
d_call: NA
v_call: TRBV6-5
cdr3_nt: TGTGCCAGCGCCTCTACGCTCTACAACACCATATATTTT
cdr3_aa: CASASTLYNTIYF

clone_size: few
j_call: TRBJ1-1
d_call: NA
v_call: TRBV6-6
cdr3_nt: TGTGCCAGCAGTTACTTCACTTCGAACACTGAAGCTTTCTTT
cdr3_aa: CASSYFTSNTEAFF

clone_size: once
j_call: TRBJ1-4
d_call: NA
v_call: TRBV6-2/TRBV6-3
cdr3_nt: TGTGCCAGCAGTTACGTCGGGGCAACTAATGAAAAACTGTTTTTT
cdr3_aa: CASSYVGATNEKLFF

clone_size: NA
j_call: TRBJ1-2
d_call: TRBD1
v_call: TRBV5-5
cdr3_nt: TGTGCCAGCAGCTTGGGAGGGGGCGGCTATGGCTACACCTTC
cdr3_aa: CASSLGGGGYGYTF

clone_size: NA
j_call: TRBJ1-3
d_call: NA
v_call: TRBV20-1
cdr3_nt: TGCAGTGCTAGTGAACAGGGCTTCTCTGGAAACACCATATATTTT
cdr3_aa: CSASEQGFSGNTIYF

clone_size: NA
j_call: TRBJ2-7
d_call: NA
v_call: TRBV11-2
cdr3_nt: TGTGCCAGCAGCTTAGGGGGCTCAGACCCTTACTTC
cdr3_aa: CASSLGGSDPYF

clone_size: NA
j_call: TRBJ2-3
d_call: TRBD1
v_call: TRBV7-6
cdr3_nt: TGTGCCAGCAGCTTCCGACAGGGGCTTAACACAGATACGCAGTATTTT
cdr3_aa: CASSFRQGLNTDTQYF

clone_size: NA
j_call: TRBJ2-1
d_call: TRBD2
v_call: TRBV7-3
cdr3_nt: TGTGCCAGCAGCCCCAGCGGGGGGGCCAATGAGCAGTTCTTC
cdr3_aa: CASSPSGGANEQFF

clone_size: NA
j_call: TRBJ2-3
d_call: TRBD2
v_call: TRBV2
cdr3_nt: TGTGCCAGCAGTCTCCTGGACCACGTAGCGGGAAGTCCAGATACGCAGTATTTT
cdr3_aa: CASSLLDHVAGSPDTQYF